A single sample is the source of the 2 T cell receptor beta chains below, sequenced in a study of human T cells and chemical hapten exposure (dated by TCRdb to about 2021). The protocol used for the library was RACE. The listed sequencing device is NextSeq 500. Starting from the raw public reads, TCRdb applied fastp trimming at Q25, assembled clones with MiXCR and retained in-frame beta chains. Rows matching on CDR3 protein sequence are summarized as one entry with the most common DNA and genes. This sample holds about 380,000 distinct CDR3 sequences; approximately 5% were observed only once. The top ten constitute under 2.5% of the sample. The time point label, read with the paper, signifies: patch test 1, 2 weeks after DPC sensitization. This specimen's treatment or condition label, interpreted: therapeutic diphenylcyclopropenone sensitization with weekly scalp DPC. Material: whole blood, obtained in connection with sensitization to the hapten diphenylcyclopropenone (DPC). These receptors originate from a woman between 50 and 59 years old with alopecia areata. Some clones in this sample may be carry-over from other donors' samples.

This rearrangement joins TRBV2 to TRBJ2-1; 9 bases match TRBD2. CDR1 is SNHLY, CDR2 FYNNEI, per germline. The V gene end was trimmed by 6 bases and the J gene end by 7 bases; junction bases not matched to a gene: 10. The CDR3 extends over 15 amino acids. As DNA, the CDR3 is TGTGCCAGCAGCGCGACTAGCGGAGGGAGTAATGAGCAGTTCTTC. Translating it yields CASSATSGGSNEQFF.

This clonotype was detected many times. The chain employs TRBV6-1 and TRBJ1-5; TRBD1 is a possible D gene (6 bases). The CDR3 has 14 residues. V shed 2 bases and J shed 7 bases, with 12 bases lying between them. Germline V lookup: CDR1 MNHNS, CDR2 SASEGT. In DNA, the CDR3 is TGTGCCAGCAGTGAATCGGGGGGGGGCCAGCCCCAGCATTTT. This translates into CASSESGGGQPQHF.